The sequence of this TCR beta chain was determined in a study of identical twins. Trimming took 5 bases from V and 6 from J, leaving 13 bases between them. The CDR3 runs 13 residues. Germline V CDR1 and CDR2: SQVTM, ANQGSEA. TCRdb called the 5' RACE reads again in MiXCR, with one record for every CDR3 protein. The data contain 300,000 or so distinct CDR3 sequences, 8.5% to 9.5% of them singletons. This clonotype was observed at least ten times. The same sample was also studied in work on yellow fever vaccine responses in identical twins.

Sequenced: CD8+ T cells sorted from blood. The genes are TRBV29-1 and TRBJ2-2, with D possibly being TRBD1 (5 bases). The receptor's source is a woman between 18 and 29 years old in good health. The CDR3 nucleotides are TGCAGCGTTACCAGGGAAAGGGCCGGGGAGCTGTTTTTT. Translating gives CSVTRERAGELFF.